The present entry profiles one T cell receptor beta chain with its context. The data are from a study of blood T cell repertoires in COVID-19. At the level of the study: T cells, B-cell-depleted T cells, or PBMCs supplied cDNA or gDNA.

Seattle-derived patients entered the study during active infection and were followed longitudinally. The CDR3 has 15 residues. Per the germline V gene, CDR1 is MDHEN and CDR2 is SYDVKM. Trimming stripped 6 bases from V and 3 bases from J, with 18 bases between. Per the original data handling: Estimation of nucleated cell counts was performed using reference gene primer amplification. Only in-frame clones appear in the TCRdb table, and some are missing; sequencing was by immunoSEQ multiplex PCR. That table gives V, J and clone size, and the DNA gave D and trimming. The sample holds 200,000 to 250,000 clones, 80% to 95% seen once.

The source material was peripheral blood. The chain couples TRBV28 to TRBJ2-7; a weak D match, TRBD2 (7 bases). The receptor was isolated from a man aged 55 to 70 with COVID-19, enrolled during active disease. The CDR3 reads CASRGGPGTYYEQYF. Written as DNA, the CDR3 is TGTGCCAGCAGGGGGGGGCCCGGGACATACTACGAGCAGTACTTC.